This TCR beta chain originates from a study of metastatic and nonmetastatic thyroid tumors. Study-wide findings and caveats: Relative to benign nodules, malignant thyroid tumors were reportedly characterized by significantly elevated TCR beta diversity in blood and tumor.

In the source study's methods: CDR3 was compared across clinicopathological groups, and the resulting differences were used to build a distant-metastasis classifier for papillary thyroid cancer. TCRdb reanalyzed the PCR reads with MiXCR. The V and J calls were not made by the authors but by TCRdb's processing. The table includes some 30,000 clones, around 31% detected once. This clone was seen a handful of times. Its antigen remains unidentified. Patients underwent thyroid surgery, and none had received any treatment before it. The receptor's source is a female donor with papillary thyroid cancer or a benign thyroid nodule (not recorded which). Some clones in this sample may be carry-over from other donors' samples. Sequencing used tumor tissue.

As DNA, the CDR3 is TGTGCCAGCAGTACCCAGGGTGGAGAAGAGACCCAGTACTTC. Protein sequence: CASSTQGGEETQYF. This rearrangement joins TRBV6-1 to TRBJ2-5; possibly TRBD1 for D (5 bases). V dropped 5 bases and J dropped 3 bases, with 13 bases sitting between them. The germline CDR1 and CDR2 sequences are MNHNS and SASEGT. The CDR3 sequence is 14 residues long.